This T cell receptor beta chain was sequenced for a study of patients and donors after allogeneic stem cell transplantation. A single record per CDR3 protein comes from TCRdb applying MiXCR to the RT-PCR reads. The sample has roughly 230,000 distinct CDR3 sequences, 13% to 15% seen once. This TCR derives from a human donor who was either an allogeneic HSCT recipient or a stem cell or donor lymphocyte infusion donor (not recorded which). It is not recorded whose cells these are; they may come from a transplant donor. Sequenced sample: blood, either unsorted or a sorted T cell fraction (not recorded which).

The CDR3 spells CASSHFSYEQYF. CDR3 bases: TGTGCCAGCAGCCACTTCTCCTACGAGCAGTACTTC. The chain employs TRBV3-1 and TRBJ2-7; D gene unclear. The germline V gene encodes CDR1 LGHDT and CDR2 YNNKEL (reference sequence). This CDR3 region has 12 residues. V lost 3 bases, J lost 0 bases, and 3 bases lay in between.